The 9 T cell receptor beta chains presented below share a single source sample, sequenced in a study of OX40 agonist ivuxolimab in advanced cancers. Assay used: immunoSEQ multiplex PCR; TCRdb lists only in-frame clones, some missing. Of about 40,000 clones in the sample, 87% were seen once. The sequenced sample was CD4+ or CD8+ T cells sorted from blood, obtained in a trial of the OX40 agonist ivuxolimab. All receptors come from an adult with an advanced solid tumor such as melanoma, head and neck, liver or kidney cancer.

V is TRBV5-1 and J is TRBJ1-1; 9 positions agree with TRBD1. The CDR3 loop spans 18 amino acids. CDR1 is SGHRS, CDR2 YFSETQ, per germline. The J segment lost 0 bases and the V segment lost 4 bases, leaving 13 bases of the junction unmatched. CDR3 bases: TGCGCCAGCAGCCCCTTATCCGGGACAGGGATAATGAACACTGAAGCTTTCTTT. The encoded protein is CASSPLSGTGIMNTEAFF.

This chain joins TRBV10-3 and TRBJ1-2; 9 positions agree with TRBD1. The CDR3 has 14 residues. The germline V gene encodes CDR1 ENHRY and CDR2 SYGVKD. The V segment lost 3 bases and the J segment 7 bases; nucleotides outside the gene matches: 6. The CDR3 sequence: CAISDRDRVGGYTF. CDR3 nucleotides: TGTGCCATCAGTGATAGGGACAGGGTTGGTGGCTACACCTTC.

The chain uses TRBV9 and TRBJ2-3, with 9 bases that match TRBD2. The CDR3 contains 14 residues. Losses at the gene ends were 3 bases for V and 7 bases for J; bases not matched to a gene: 6. Germline CDR1 is SGDLS and CDR2 is YYNGEE. DNA for the CDR3: TGTGCCAGCAGCGGTAGCGGGAGCTCGAATACGCAGTATTTT. Its translation is CASSGSGSSNTQYF.

The chain joins TRBV27 to TRBJ2-7; a possible D gene is TRBD2 (7 bases). V was cut by 5 bases and J by 0 bases, with 14 bases left in between. The V gene's germline CDR1 is MNHEY and CDR2 SMNVEV (reference sequence). The CDR3 spans 15 residues. CDR3 DNA sequence: TGTGCCAGCAGTCCCGGGGGGCAGGCCTCCTACGAGCAGTACTTC. Protein product: CASSPGGQASYEQYF.

The chain employs TRBV2 and TRBJ2-7; a weak D match, TRBD1 (6 bases). Per germline, CDR1 SNHLY and CDR2 FYNNEI. This CDR3 is built from 12 residues. Trimming pared 6 bases from V and 9 bases from J, leaving 15 bases between. The CDR3 reads CASRATGKGQYF. DNA for the CDR3: TGTGCCAGCAGGGCTACAGGGAAAGGGCAGTACTTC.

This clone has just one count. This chain links TRBV6-5 with TRBJ1-5; TRBD1 might be the D (5 bases). Germline loops: CDR1 MNHEY, CDR2 SVGAGI. This CDR3 contains 15 residues. V lost 3 bases, J lost 3 bases, and 12 bases lay in between. The CDR3 DNA reads as TGTGCCAGCAGTTATAGGCTGGGGGTCAATCAGCCCCAGCATTTT. Its translation: CASSYRLGVNQPQHF.

This clone was observed once. The chain uses TRBV27 and TRBJ2-7; TRBD1 matches 7 bases. This CDR3 has 16 residues. V was clipped by 0 bases and J by 3 bases; unmatched bases: 8. Germline V gene data show CDR1 as MNHEY and CDR2 as SMNVEV (reference sequence). This CDR3 is CASSLSKGALFYEQYF. CDR3 DNA sequence: TGTGCCAGCAGTTTATCGAAGGGGGCCCTTTTCTACGAGCAGTACTTC.

This chain connects TRBV11-2 to TRBJ2-5; no reliable D call. The CDR3 loop spans 15 amino acids. Trimming took off 1 base at V and 4 bases at J, with 13 bases between the two ends. CDR1 and CDR2 from the germline V gene are SGHAT and FQNNGV. The CDR3 DNA reads TGTGCCAGCAGCTTAGCAGTCGTTGGAGCAGAGACCCAGTACTTC. It codes for CASSLAVVGAETQYF. The full variable domain, in which reference TRBV11-2 and TRBJ2-5 provide the parts outside the CDR3, is EAGVAQSPRYKIIEKRQSVAFWCNPISGHATLYWYQQILGQGPKLLIQFQNNGVVDDSQLPKDRFSAERLKGVDSTLKIQPAKLEDSAVYLCASSLAVVGAETQYFGPGTRLLVL.

The V call is TRBV14, the J call TRBJ1-3; the D is unclear. The CDR3 covers 15 residues. Trimming removed 0 bases from V and 4 bases from J, with 10 bases in between. Germline-derived CDR1 and CDR2 are SGHDN and FVKESK. The CDR3 region is CASSQEGLGGNTIYF. In DNA, the CDR3 is TGTGCCAGCAGCCAAGAAGGGCTTGGGGGAAACACCATATATTTT.